This TCR beta chain is drawn from a study of a mutant IDH1 vaccine in newly diagnosed glioma. Time point of the sample: week 5, during vaccination. Topical imiquimod accompanied each vaccine dose, which consisted of 300 ug of mutant IDH1 20-mer peptide. This CDR3 spans 15 amino acids. Germline assignment: CDR1 GTSNPN and CDR2 SVGIG (reference sequence). V lost 2 bases and J lost 7; bases outside the gene matches: 9. Some clones are missing from TCRdb's copy, which holds only in-frame ones; the method was immunoSEQ multiplex PCR. Among 50,000 or so clones, about 81% were seen once, and the ten largest hold 7.4%. Details on this clone: Its matching antigen is unknown.

This clonotype was obtained from a woman aged 45-65 years with glioma. Sequences were derived from PBMCs, sampled from a glioma patient whose treatment included an IDH1 peptide vaccine. The rearrangement joins TRBV30 to TRBJ1-5; TRBD1 matches at 9 bases. The CDR3 spells CAWSLAGTGRQPQHF. The CDR3 DNA is TGTGCCTGGAGTTTAGCCGGGACAGGGAGACAGCCCCAGCATTTT.